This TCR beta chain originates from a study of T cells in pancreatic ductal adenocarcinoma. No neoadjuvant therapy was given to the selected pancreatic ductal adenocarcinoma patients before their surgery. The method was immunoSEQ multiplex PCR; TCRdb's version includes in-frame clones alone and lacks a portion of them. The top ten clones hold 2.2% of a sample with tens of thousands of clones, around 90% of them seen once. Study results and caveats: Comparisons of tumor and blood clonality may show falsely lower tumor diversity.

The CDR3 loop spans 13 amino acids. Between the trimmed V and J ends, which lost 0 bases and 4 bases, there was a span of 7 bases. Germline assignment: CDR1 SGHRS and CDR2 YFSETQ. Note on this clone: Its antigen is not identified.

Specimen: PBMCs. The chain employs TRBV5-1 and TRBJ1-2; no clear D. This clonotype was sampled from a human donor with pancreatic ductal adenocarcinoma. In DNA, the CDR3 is TGCGCCAGCAGCTTGGACAGAATCTATGGCTACACCTTC. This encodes CASSLDRIYGYTF.